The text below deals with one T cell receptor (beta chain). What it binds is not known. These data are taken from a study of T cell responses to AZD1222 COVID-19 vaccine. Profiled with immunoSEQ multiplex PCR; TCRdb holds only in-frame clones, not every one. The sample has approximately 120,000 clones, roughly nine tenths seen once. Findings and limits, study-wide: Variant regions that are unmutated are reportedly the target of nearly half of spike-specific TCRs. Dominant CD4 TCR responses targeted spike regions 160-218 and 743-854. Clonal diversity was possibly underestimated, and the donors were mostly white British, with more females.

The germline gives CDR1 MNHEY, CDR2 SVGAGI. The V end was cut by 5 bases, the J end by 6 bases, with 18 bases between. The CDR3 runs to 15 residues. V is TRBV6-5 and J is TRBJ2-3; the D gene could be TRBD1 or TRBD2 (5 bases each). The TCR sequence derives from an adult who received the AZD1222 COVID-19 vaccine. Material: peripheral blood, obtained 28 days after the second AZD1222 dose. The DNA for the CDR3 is TGTGCCAGCAGTCCGCGAGGGGCGACGTATGATACGCAGTATTTT. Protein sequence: CASSPRGATYDTQYF.